This entry lists 19 T cell receptor beta chains sequenced from one sample in a study of shared clonotypes between healthy human individuals. Some clones are missing from TCRdb's copy, which holds only in-frame ones; the method was immunoSEQ multiplex PCR. The sample carries about 700,000 clones, roughly 70% recorded once. Sequencing was done on a sample of memory CD4+ T cells sorted from blood. This sample's subset: CD45RA-negative fraction. Every receptor here comes from a woman in her 30s in good health.

The rearrangement links TRBV5-4 to TRBJ2-1; D possibly uses TRBD1 or TRBD2 (6 bases each). Germline values: CDR1 SGHNT, CDR2 YYREEE (reference sequence). The CDR3 runs to 14 residues. The V gene lost 2 bases and the J gene lost 9 bases, with 15 bases spanning the gap. CDR3 in DNA: TGTGCCAGCAGCTTTGATGTCGGGGGCGGTGAGCAGTTCTTC. This gives the protein CASSFDVGGGEQFF.

This chain connects TRBV18 to TRBJ2-7; D might be TRBD1 (5 bases). The CDR3 length is 14 residues. V was cut by 3 bases and J by 2 bases, with 11 bases left in between. In germline, CDR1 is KGHSH, CDR2 LQKENI. The CDR3, as DNA: TGTGCCAGCTCACCCGACAGCTTAGCCTACGAGCAGTACTTC. Protein product: CASSPDSLAYEQYF.

J is TRBJ2-3 and V is TRBV6-5, with 7 nucleotides matching TRBD2. The CDR3 runs 13 residues. With V trimmed by 5 bases and J by 1 base, 0 bases remained unmatched. Germline CDR1 is MNHEY and CDR2 is SVGAGI. CDR3 DNA sequence: TGTGCCAGCAGTACTAGCGGCACAGATACGCAGTATTTT. Residues: CASSTSGTDTQYF.

This clone turned up a few times. This sequence joins TRBV28 and TRBJ1-5; 8 bases map to TRBD1. Losses at the gene ends were 6 bases for V and 7 bases for J; bases not matched to a gene: 11. The CDR3 has 15 residues. CDR1 is MDHEN, CDR2 SYDVKM, per germline. The DNA of the CDR3 is TGTGCCAGCAGATACGACAGGGGCTCCTTCCAGCCCCAGCATTTT. This translates into CASRYDRGSFQPQHF.

As for this clone: At the DNA level, this CDR3 is encoded by other sequences in the same sample as well. The CDR3 coding sequence is TGTGCCAGCAGCTTGACAGGTGACACTGAAGCTTTCTTT. Its protein product is CASSLTGDTEAFF. The chain employs TRBV7-3 and TRBJ1-1, with TRBD1 as a possible D gene (6 bases). The germline V and J ends were trimmed by 3 bases and 3 bases, with 8 bases remaining between them. CDR3 length: 13 residues. The germline CDR1 and CDR2 sequences are SGHTA and FQGTGA.

The rearrangement uses TRBV9 and TRBJ2-2, with a tentative D call TRBD1 (6 bases). V was cut by 7 bases and J by 1 base, with 17 bases left in between. Germline CDR1 is SGDLS and CDR2 is YYNGEE. The CDR3 is made up of 16 amino acids. The CDR3 is CASSRLGQLNTGELFF. CDR3 nucleotide sequence: TGTGCCAGCTCGCGGTTGGGACAACTGAACACCGGGGAGCTGTTTTTT. The full variable domain, its missing parts supplied by reference TRBV9 and TRBJ2-2, is DSGVTQTPKHLITATGQRVTLRCSPRSGDLSVYWYQQSLDQGLQFLIQYYNGEERAKGNILERFSAQQFPDLHSELNLSSLELGDSALYFCASSRLGQLNTGELFFGEGSRLTVL.

Concerning this clone: This specimen includes other DNA sequences encoding the same CDR3. The chain combines TRBV5-1 with TRBJ2-3; D is undetermined. The CDR3 sequence is 14 residues long. V dropped 0 bases and J dropped 1 base, with 6 bases sitting between them. CDR1 and CDR2 (germline): SGHRS, YFSETQ. For the CDR3, the DNA is TGCGCCAGCAGCTTGGCCCAAGGCACAGATACGCAGTATTTT. This translates into CASSLAQGTDTQYF.

The table lists this clone with many counts. The gene calls are TRBV28 and TRBJ2-7; no clear D. The germline V and J ends were trimmed by 10 bases and 0 bases, with 13 bases remaining between them. Germline CDR1 reads MDHEN; CDR2 reads SYDVKM. The CDR3 consists of 13 residues. This chain's CDR3 is CATLRASSYEQYF. The CDR3 nucleotides read TGTGCCACCCTACGGGCCAGCTCCTACGAGCAGTACTTC.

There are many counts of this clone. V usage is TRBV7-2 and J usage is TRBJ2-5; 7 bases agree with TRBD2. This CDR3 has 18 amino acids. After removal of 5 bases from V and 0 bases from J, the junction contained 15 bases not matched to a gene. The V gene's germline CDR1 is SGHTA and CDR2 FQGNSA. CDR3 in DNA: TGTGCCAGCAGCAAAAGCGGGGTACGGATCTTGTACCAAGAGACCCAGTACTTC. It encodes CASSKSGVRILYQETQYF.

The V and J genes are TRBV28 and TRBJ2-7; no clear D gene. Germline CDR1 and CDR2: MDHEN and SYDVKM. CDR3 length equals 14 residues. V was cut by 1 base and J by 7 bases, with 14 bases left in between. The CDR3 region is CASSLSDALGEQYF. The CDR3 nucleotides read TGTGCCAGCAGTTTATCCGACGCTCTGGGAGAGCAGTACTTC.

This chain joins TRBV19 and TRBJ2-5; D not resolved. The J call is in doubt because the DNA end fits TRBJ2-7 better. The CDR3 sequence is 12 residues long. Germline lookup yields CDR1 LNHDA and CDR2 SQIVND (reference sequence). The CDR3 protein is CASSTHRDEQYF. CDR3 coding DNA: TGTGCCAGTAGTACCCATCGGGACGAGCAGTACTTC.

V gene TRBV11-3 combines with J gene TRBJ2-3, with TRBD1 as a possible D gene (5 bases). The CDR3 has 14 residues. Germline V gene lookup returns CDR1 SGHNT and CDR2 YENEEA. V lost 8 bases and J 6 bases, leaving 18 bases between the germline ends. CDR3 DNA sequence: TGTGCCAGCCCCAGGGTCGAAAATTGGGATACGCAGTATTTT. Amino acids: CASPRVENWDTQYF.

The chain combines TRBV7-9 with TRBJ2-5; 12 positions agree with TRBD2. V lost 5 bases and J lost 3; bases outside the gene matches: 10. This CDR3 is built from 17 residues. Germline values: CDR1 SEHNR, CDR2 FQNEAQ (reference sequence). The CDR3 coding sequence is TGTGCCAGCAGCCCCGAGAAGACTAGCGGGGGTAAAGAGACCCAGTACTTC. Translation gives CASSPEKTSGGKETQYF.

This rearrangement joins TRBV13 to TRBJ2-5, with a possible D match to TRBD2 (5 bases). Germline V gene data show CDR1 as PRHDT and CDR2 as FYEKMQ (reference sequence). Between the trimmed V and J ends, which lost 8 bases and 5 bases, there was a span of 21 bases. This CDR3 spans 15 amino acids. The CDR3 bases are TGTGCCAGCGAGAGTCGGGGTGGACGTGGGGAGACCCAGTACTTC. This sequence encodes CASESRGGRGETQYF.

The chain employs TRBV10-3 and TRBJ2-1; D might be TRBD2 (6 bases). Germline-derived CDR1 and CDR2 are ENHRY and SYGVKD. The V end was cut by 0 bases, the J end by 0 bases, with 12 bases between. The CDR3 covers 17 residues. The chain's CDR3 is CAISESRAGGSYNEQFF. The CDR3 DNA follows: TGTGCCATCAGTGAGTCAAGGGCCGGGGGCTCCTACAATGAGCAGTTCTTC.

The chain couples TRBV19 to TRBJ2-7; the match to TRBD2 covers 8 bases. The V gene end was trimmed by 3 bases and the J gene end by 3 bases; junction bases not matched to a gene: 7. The CDR3 consists of 15 residues. Germline loops: CDR1 LNHDA, CDR2 SQIVND (reference sequence). The CDR3 is CASSISAGGFYEQYF. In DNA form, the CDR3 reads TGTGCCAGTAGTATCAGCGCGGGAGGATTCTACGAGCAGTACTTC.

The table lists this clone with a count of one. The chain employs TRBV5-6 and TRBJ2-1; weak D call: TRBD1 (6 bases). Trimming removed 2 bases from V and 3 bases from J, with 12 bases in between. The CDR3 sequence is 15 residues long. Germline V lookup: CDR1 SGHDT, CDR2 YYEEEE. The CDR3, as DNA: TGTGCCAGCAGCTTAGGGGGATTTGACTACAATGAGCAGTTCTTC. Amino acid sequence: CASSLGGFDYNEQFF.

This clone has a handful of counts. The chain has TRBV30 and TRBJ1-1, with 7 bases lining up with TRBD1. The CDR3 covers 13 residues. Looked up from germline, CDR1 is GTSNPN and CDR2 is SVGIG (reference sequence). The J segment lost 6 bases and the V segment lost 4 bases, leaving 8 bases of the junction unmatched. The DNA of the CDR3 is TGTGCCTGGAAGTATCTAGGGGGCCCTGAAGCTTTCTTT. This codes for CAWKYLGGPEAFF.

The genes are TRBV21-1 and TRBJ2-1; the listed D gene, TRBD1, was not tested against the DNA. TRBV21-1 is flagged as a pseudogene. The CDR3 loop spans 15 amino acids. The CDR3 DNA sequence: TGTGCCAGCAGCAATAACAGGTCTCGGGACAATGAGCAGTTCTTC. Its protein product is CASSNNRSRDNEQFF.